This passage covers 26 T cell receptor beta chains from one sample sequenced in a study of siplizumab effects on memory and regulatory T cells. Assay used: immunoSEQ multiplex PCR; TCRdb lists only in-frame clones, some missing. Of more than 75,000 clones detected, 93% appear once; the ten largest clones hold over 5%. The specimen sequenced was CD8+ T cells sorted from blood. The receptors were gathered from a human donor in good health.

The V call is TRBV27, the J call TRBJ2-3, with D hard to call. CDR3 length equals 15 residues. Germline V gene data show CDR1 as MNHEY and CDR2 as SMNVEV (reference sequence). Between the trimmed V and J ends, which lost 3 bases and 2 bases, there was a span of 12 bases. The CDR3 loop reads CASSLTPGFTDTQYF. CDR3 coding DNA: TGTGCCAGCAGTTTGACCCCGGGTTTCACAGATACGCAGTATTTT.

The rearrangement joins TRBV4-3 to TRBJ1-5; 8 bases match TRBD1. The trim removed 3 bases at V and 2 bases at J, leaving 6 bases unmatched. The CDR3 consists of 16 residues. Germline lookup yields CDR1 LGHNA and CDR2 YSLEER. The CDR3 loop is CASSQAAGGRNQPQHF. CDR3 nucleotides: TGCGCCAGCAGCCAGGCCGCAGGGGGCCGCAATCAGCCCCAGCATTTT.

The chain recombines TRBV7-9 with TRBJ2-5; D not certain. CDR1 is SEHNR and CDR2 is FQNEAQ in the germline V gene (reference sequence). There are 15 residues in the CDR3. V was pared by 5 bases and J by 3 bases, with 16 bases between. The CDR3 DNA sequence: TGTGCCAGCAGCGCACCCCCCGGACGGAAAGAGACCCAGTACTTC. This encodes CASSAPPGRKETQYF.

CDR3 sequence (DNA): TGTGCCAGCAGCGCCGGACAGGGGTGGGAAGGGGCAAAACTGTTTTTT. Translated, it gives CASSAGQGWEGAKLFF. This chain joins TRBV9 and TRBJ1-4; 9 nucleotides line up with TRBD1. Trimming removed 3 bases from V and 10 bases from J; junction bases left unmatched: 13. Germline V CDR1 and CDR2: SGDLS, YYNGEE. CDR3 length: 16 amino acids.

The genes are TRBV19 and TRBJ1-2; the D gene is possibly TRBD1 (6 bases). V was trimmed by 6 bases and J by 6 bases, leaving 14 bases between them. The CDR3 covers 13 residues. Germline values: CDR1 LNHDA, CDR2 SQIVND (reference sequence). The CDR3 loop reads CASSPGTKHGYTF. The CDR3 bases are TGTGCCAGTAGCCCCGGGACAAAGCATGGCTACACCTTC.

This clone was found a few times. This chain joins TRBV13 and TRBJ1-5, with 9 bases aligning to TRBD1. The CDR3 is 15 residues long. Losses at the gene ends were 3 bases for V and 1 base for J; bases not matched to a gene: 1. The germline V gene has CDR1 PRHDT and CDR2 FYEKMQ (reference sequence). CDR3 in DNA: TGTGCCAGCAGCTTCGGGACAGGGAGCAATCAGCCCCAGCATTTT. Its translation: CASSFGTGSNQPQHF.

The V gene is TRBV9, the J gene TRBJ2-3; 11 bases align to TRBD2. CDR3 size: 15 residues. V lost 3 bases, J lost 6 bases, and 6 bases stayed unmatched. Germline V gene sequence: CDR1 SGDLS, CDR2 YYNGEE. The chain's CDR3 is CASSAPTSGTDTQYF. CDR3 DNA sequence: TGTGCCAGCAGCGCCCCGACTAGCGGGACTGATACGCAGTATTTT.

The chain employs TRBV14 and TRBJ2-3, with D possibly matching TRBD2 (6 bases). CDR1 and CDR2 (germline): SGHDN, FVKESK. V was pared by 4 bases and J by 5 bases, with 16 bases between. The CDR3 has 15 amino acids. This CDR3 reads CASSPARDWRDTQYF. The CDR3 DNA reads as TGTGCCAGCAGCCCCGCTAGGGACTGGAGAGATACGCAGTATTTT.

The chain carries TRBV11-2 and TRBJ2-5, with D possibly being TRBD1 (5 bases). Germline V gene sequence: CDR1 SGHAT, CDR2 FQNNGV. The CDR3 is made up of 14 amino acids. V shed 1 base and J shed 3 bases, with 9 bases lying between them. The chain's CDR3 is CASSLGLGEETQYF. The CDR3, as DNA: TGTGCCAGCAGCTTAGGGTTAGGGGAAGAGACCCAGTACTTC.

The V call is TRBV27, the J call TRBJ2-7; D is undetermined. With 5 bases removed from V and 2 bases from J, the gap between germline ends came to 16 bases. The CDR3 extends over 15 amino acids. Germline V gives CDR1 MNHEY, CDR2 SMNVEV (reference sequence). The CDR3, as DNA: TGTGCCAGCAGTGTCCCCGGAACCGAAACCTACGAGCAGTACTTC. Its translation is CASSVPGTETYEQYF.

The chain recombines TRBV10-1 with TRBJ1-1, with a weak D call TRBD1 (6 bases). In germline, CDR1 is WNHNN, CDR2 SYGVQD (reference sequence). Trimming took 3 bases from V and 4 from J, leaving 15 bases between them. The length of the CDR3 is 15 residues. CDR3 DNA sequence: TGCGCCAGCAGTGATCGCACAGGGTCGGGCACTGAAGCTTTCTTT. Translation: CASSDRTGSGTEAFF.

The V and J genes are TRBV7-3 and TRBJ2-1; TRBD1 might be the D (6 bases). The CDR3 is made up of 14 amino acids. From germline, CDR1 is SGHTA and CDR2 FQGTGA. V shed 3 bases and J shed 2 bases, with 8 bases lying between them. CDR3 in DNA: TGTGCCAGCAGCTTGGGGGCGGCCTACAATGAGCAGTTCTTC. Amino acids: CASSLGAAYNEQFF.

The chain links TRBV2 to TRBJ2-2; the D call may be TRBD1 or TRBD2 (6 bases each). CDR3 size: 14 residues. Germline V lookup: CDR1 SNHLY, CDR2 FYNNEI. V lost 0 bases and J lost 8, with 10 bases in between. CDR3 in DNA: TGTGCCAGCAGTGAAGCCGGGGGCGCGGGGGAGCTGTTTTTT. Its protein is CASSEAGGAGELFF. The whole variable domain, filled in from reference TRBV2 and TRBJ2-2, reads EPEVTQTPSHQVTQMGQEVILRCVPISNHLYFYWYRQILGQKVEFLVSFYNNEISEKSEIFDDQFSVERPDGSNFTLKIRSTKLEDSAMYFCASSEAGGAGELFFGEGSRLTVL.

This sequence joins TRBV19 and TRBJ1-4; 9 bases fit TRBD1. This CDR3 contains 14 residues. V shed 7 bases and J 5 bases; nucleotides not matched to a gene: 5. CDR1 and CDR2 from the germline V gene are LNHDA and SQIVND (reference sequence). The CDR3 DNA follows: TGTGCCAGTACGGACAGGGGACAAAATGAAAAACTGTTTTTT. Translated: CASTDRGQNEKLFF.

The V gene is TRBV6-5, the J gene TRBJ2-7; D gene uncertain. The CDR3 loop spans 12 amino acids. Germline assignment: CDR1 MNHEY and CDR2 SVGAGI. V was clipped by 2 bases and J by 3 bases, with 5 bases between them. For the CDR3, the DNA is TGTGCCAGCAGTTACCCTGGCTACGAGCAGTACTTC. Amino acids: CASSYPGYEQYF.

The rearrangement uses TRBV25-1 and TRBJ1-1, with 11 bases fitting TRBD1. The CDR3 totals 16 residues. With V trimmed by 4 bases and J by 4 bases, 8 bases remained unmatched. Germline CDR1 reads MGHDK; CDR2 reads SYGVNS. The CDR3 protein is CASSAKLGQGATEAFF. In DNA, the CDR3 is TGTGCCAGCAGTGCAAAGCTAGGACAGGGGGCCACTGAAGCTTTCTTT.

The rearrangement uses TRBV6-6 and TRBJ2-7, with D tentatively TRBD1 (5 bases). Germline CDR1 reads MNHNY; CDR2 reads SVGAGI (reference sequence). This CDR3 has 14 amino acids. The V gene lost 4 bases and the J gene lost 0 bases, with 10 bases spanning the gap. The CDR3 loop reads CASSSQESSYEQYF. The CDR3 nucleotides are TGTGCCAGCAGTTCACAGGAAAGCTCCTACGAGCAGTACTTC.

The rearrangement uses TRBV21-1 and TRBJ2-3; whether TRBD2, the table's D call, matches the DNA was not checked. TRBV21-1 is recorded as a pseudogene. The CDR3 length is 15 residues. The CDR3 nucleotides read TGTGCCAGCCCCGCTATATTCCGGAGTTCGGATACGCAGTATTTT. Its translation: CASPAIFRSSDTQYF.

J is TRBJ2-3 and V is TRBV14; TRBD1 matches at 8 bases. Germline assignment: CDR1 SGHDN and CDR2 FVKESK. This CDR3 has 17 residues. V lost 0 bases, J lost 6 bases, and 11 bases stayed unmatched. The CDR3 loop is CASSQDLLQGGLDTQYF. CDR3 sequence (DNA): TGTGCCAGCAGCCAAGATCTGTTACAGGGGGGCTTGGATACGCAGTATTTT.

V and J are TRBV15 and TRBJ2-5; D call uncertain. Germline loops: CDR1 LNHNV, CDR2 YYDKDF (reference sequence). This CDR3 is 13 amino acids long. Trimming pared 3 bases from V and 3 bases from J, leaving 8 bases between. The DNA of the CDR3 is TGTGCCACCAGCAGGGGAAGGGAAGAGACCCAGTACTTC. Translating it yields CATSRGREETQYF.

This chain links TRBV6-5 with TRBJ2-3; the D is unclear. The CDR3 spans 15 residues. Germline CDR1 and CDR2: MNHEY and SVGAGI. Deletions cut 1 base from V and 2 bases from J, with 10 bases between. CDR3: CASSYFGRSTDTQYF. CDR3 DNA: TGTGCCAGCAGTTACTTCGGGCGGTCCACAGATACGCAGTATTTT.

V is TRBV14 and J is TRBJ2-5; D ambiguous. CDR1 SGHDN and CDR2 FVKESK come from the germline V gene. Trimming took 4 bases from V and 1 from J, leaving 16 bases between them. The CDR3 consists of 16 residues. CDR3 nucleotides: TGTGCCAGCAGCCGATCGCGGCCTGGGCCCCAAGAGACCCAGTACTTC. Protein sequence: CASSRSRPGPQETQYF.

The chain links TRBV29-1 to TRBJ2-3; D might be TRBD1 (6 bases). The V end lost 4 bases, the J end lost 0 bases, and 23 bases lay between the germline ends. This CDR3 is built from 18 residues. Germline CDR1 reads SQVTM; CDR2 reads ANQGSEA. The chain's CDR3 is CSVVLGAGEHTSTDTQYF. CDR3 coding DNA: TGCAGCGTTGTTTTAGGGGCAGGGGAACATACTAGCACAGATACGCAGTATTTT.

V usage is TRBV10-3 and J usage is TRBJ1-1; TRBD1 is a possible D gene (5 bases). Germline CDR1 and CDR2: ENHRY and SYGVKD. V was shortened by 6 bases and J by 3 bases, with 11 bases between the two germline ends. The CDR3 is made up of 13 amino acids. The CDR3 loop is CAIRGTEYTEAFF. The CDR3 bases are TGTGCCATCAGGGGGACTGAGTACACTGAAGCTTTCTTT.

The chain is built from TRBV5-1 and TRBJ2-7, with D uncertain. The CDR3 sequence is 14 residues long. Germline CDR1 reads SGHRS; CDR2 reads YFSETQ. Trimming took off 0 bases at V and 3 bases at J, with 10 bases between the two ends. CDR3 nucleotides: TGCGCCAGCAGCTTGGTCCCGGAGAACTACGAGCAGTACTTC. Protein sequence: CASSLVPENYEQYF.

The genes are TRBV27 and TRBJ1-1, with a possible D match to TRBD1 (6 bases). CDR1 is MNHEY and CDR2 is SMNVEV in the germline V gene (reference sequence). Trimming cost V 2 bases and J 4 bases, with 11 bases left between them. CDR3 size: 14 residues. CDR3 in amino acids: CASSLGGGITEAFF. CDR3 DNA: TGTGCCAGCAGTTTAGGTGGGGGCATCACTGAAGCTTTCTTT.